This T cell receptor beta chain came from a study of T cell responses to AZD1222 COVID-19 vaccine. Findings and caveats of the study: Females made up more of the donors, who were largely white British, and clonal diversity may have come out too low. Two doses of AZD1222 preceded a rise in Spike-specific TCR breadth and depth.

The repertoire was sequenced with immunoSEQ multiplex PCR; TCRdb's copy has only in-frame clones and lacks some. The sample records 80,000 to 90,000 clones, 90% being singletons. The germline CDR1 and CDR2 sequences are SEHNR and FQNEAQ (reference sequence). The CDR3 contains 14 residues. Trimming left V 0 bases short and J 4 bases short, with 7 bases between. Second-dose recipients at about 4 or about 12 weeks were treated as one pooled group. Concerning this clone itself: Its antigen is still unknown.

The sample in question was peripheral blood, obtained 28 days after the second AZD1222 dose. The TCR was taken from an adult who received the AZD1222 COVID-19 vaccine. J is TRBJ1-3 and V is TRBV7-9, with D uncertain. CDR3 sequence (DNA): TGTGCCAGCAGCTTAGCAGGGCCCGGAAACACCATATATTTT. Translation gives CASSLAGPGNTIYF.